This TCR beta chain emerged from a study of cytomegalovirus exposure and HLA in healthy donors. Background on the study: From donors who were HLA-typed, an early data release held around 85 million unique TCRs. Among the roughly 400 genotyped donors, 70% to 85% were placed in the Caucasian-associated ancestry cluster. The study's findings and limits: About 90% or about 30% of the time was how often most TCR beta V segments were productive, according to an earlier analysis.

Trimming took 10 bases from V and 4 from J, leaving 14 bases between them. The CDR3 sequence is 13 residues long. The V gene's germline CDR1 is LNHDA and CDR2 SQIVND (reference sequence). On this clone: Its antigen is not identified.

This PCR relied on a set of 60 Vbeta primers and 13 Jbeta primers. Original analysis: An analysis that came later counted 73 million or so unique TCR beta chains, roughly 11 million shared. TCRdb's copy holds only in-frame clones and misses some; the assay was immunoSEQ multiplex PCR. V and J calls and clone size are as listed in that table; D and trimming were resolved from the DNA. This sample has over 85,000 clones; around 68% occur once, and the top ten carry about 1.3%. The clonotype was recovered from a female donor in good health and CMV-seronegative. The sequenced sample consisted of PBMCs. The genes are TRBV19 and TRBJ1-5; D is unresolved. The CDR3 DNA reads TGTGCCACCAGATGGGAGGGAAATCAGCCCCAGCATTTT. This sequence encodes CATRWEGNQPQHF. The full variable domain, its missing parts supplied by reference TRBV19 and TRBJ1-5, is DGGITQSPKYLFRKEGQNVTLSCEQNLNHDAMYWYRQDPGQGLRLIYYSQIVNDFQKGDIAEGYSVSREKKESFPLTVTSAQKNPTAFYLCATRWEGNQPQHFGDGTRLSIL.